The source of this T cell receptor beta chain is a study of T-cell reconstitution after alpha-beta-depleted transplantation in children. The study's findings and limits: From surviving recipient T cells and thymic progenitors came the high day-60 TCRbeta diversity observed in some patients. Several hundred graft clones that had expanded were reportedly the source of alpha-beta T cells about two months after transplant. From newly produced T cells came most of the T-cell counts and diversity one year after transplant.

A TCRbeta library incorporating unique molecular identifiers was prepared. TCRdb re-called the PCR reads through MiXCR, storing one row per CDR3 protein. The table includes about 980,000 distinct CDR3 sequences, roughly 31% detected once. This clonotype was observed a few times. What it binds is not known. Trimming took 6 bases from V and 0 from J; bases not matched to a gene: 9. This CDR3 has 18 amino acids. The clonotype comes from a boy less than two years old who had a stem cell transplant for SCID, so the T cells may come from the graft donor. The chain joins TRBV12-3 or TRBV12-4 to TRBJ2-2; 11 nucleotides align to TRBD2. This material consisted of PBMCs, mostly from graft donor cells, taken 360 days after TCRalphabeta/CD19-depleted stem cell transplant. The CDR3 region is CASRARGTSGTNTGELFF. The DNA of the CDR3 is TGTGCCAGCAGAGCTCGCGGGACTAGCGGTACGAACACCGGGGAGCTGTTTTTT.